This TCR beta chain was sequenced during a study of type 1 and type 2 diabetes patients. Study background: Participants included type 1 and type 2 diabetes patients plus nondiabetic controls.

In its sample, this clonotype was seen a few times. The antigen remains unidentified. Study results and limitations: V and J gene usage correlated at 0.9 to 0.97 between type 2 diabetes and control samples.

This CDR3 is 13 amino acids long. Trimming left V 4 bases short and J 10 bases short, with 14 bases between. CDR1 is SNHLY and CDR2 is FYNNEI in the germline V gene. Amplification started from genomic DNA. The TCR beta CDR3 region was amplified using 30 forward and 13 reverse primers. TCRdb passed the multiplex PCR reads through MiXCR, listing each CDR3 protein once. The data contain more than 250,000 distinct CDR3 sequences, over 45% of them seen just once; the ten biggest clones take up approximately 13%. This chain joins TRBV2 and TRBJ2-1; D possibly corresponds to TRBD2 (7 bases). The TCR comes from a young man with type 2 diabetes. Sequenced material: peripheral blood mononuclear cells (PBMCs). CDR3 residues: CASSAAGAREQFF. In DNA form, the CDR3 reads TGTGCCAGCAGTGCGGCGGGGGCAAGAGAGCAGTTCTTC. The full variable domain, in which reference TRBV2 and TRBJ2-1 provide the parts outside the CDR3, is EPEVTQTPSHQVTQMGQEVILRCVPISNHLYFYWYRQILGQKVEFLVSFYNNEISEKSEIFDDQFSVERPDGSNFTLKIRSTKLEDSAMYFCASSAAGAREQFFGPGTRLTVL.